The 30 T cell receptor beta chains given below trace back to one sample, sequenced in a study of T-cell reconstitution after alpha-beta-depleted transplantation in children. Preparing the TCRbeta library involved the use of unique molecular identifiers. Each CDR3 protein is one row after TCRdb ran MiXCR on the PCR reads. The top ten hold approximately 5.4% of the sample, which has about 460,000 distinct CDR3 sequences, around 13% seen once. The material was PBMCs from the stem cell graft donor, obtained from the stem cell graft. The source of these receptors is a human donor who donated a stem cell graft to a child with combined immunodeficiency.

This clonotype was seen a few times. The chain links TRBV12-3 or TRBV12-4 to TRBJ1-2, with TRBD1 matching over 7 bases. Trimming at V came to 7 bases and at J to 4 bases, leaving 6 bases not matched to a gene. The CDR3 has 13 residues. CDR3 DNA: TGTGCCAGCACGGAGGGGGCTGGCTATGGCTACACCTTC. This sequence encodes CASTEGAGYGYTF.

In its sample, this clonotype was seen many times. The V gene is TRBV10-3, the J gene TRBJ2-1, with TRBD2 matching 11 bases. The length of the CDR3 is 15 residues. The V segment lost 6 bases and the J segment 7 bases; nucleotides outside the gene matches: 8. From germline, CDR1 is ENHRY and CDR2 SYGVKD. DNA of the CDR3: TGTGCCATCAGAATAGCGGGAGGGCCAGGGAATGAGCAGTTCTTC. Protein: CAIRIAGGPGNEQFF.

This clonotype has more than one count but fewer than ten. The chain couples TRBV28 to TRBJ1-3; D is ambiguous. The CDR3 has 10 amino acids. Trimming left V 8 bases short and J 7 bases short, with 6 bases between. Germline V lookup: CDR1 MDHEN, CDR2 SYDVKM. The CDR3 reads CASVGNTIYF. CDR3 nucleotides: TGTGCCAGCGTTGGGAACACCATATATTTT.

In this sample, this clonotype turned up many times. This rearrangement joins TRBV19 to TRBJ1-6; D perhaps matches TRBD1 (6 bases). Trimming removed 9 bases from V and 5 bases from J, with 14 bases in between. CDR1 is LNHDA, CDR2 SQIVND, per germline (reference sequence). The CDR3 is 14 amino acids. The CDR3 nucleotides read TGTGCCAGCTCCCTGCAGGGGAATAATTCACCCCTCCACTTT. Encoded protein: CASSLQGNNSPLHF.

This clonotype was found once. The V and J genes are TRBV7-9 and TRBJ2-7; D perhaps matches TRBD2 (5 bases). The germline V gene has CDR1 SEHNR and CDR2 FQNEAQ (reference sequence). Trimming took off 4 bases at V and 5 bases at J, with 15 bases between the two ends. This CDR3 comprises 14 residues. CDR3 protein: CASSSRDAPHEQYF. In DNA form, the CDR3 reads TGTGCCAGCAGCTCACGGGATGCGCCCCACGAGCAGTACTTC.

This rearrangement joins TRBV29-1 to TRBJ2-5, with D perhaps TRBD2 (5 bases). This CDR3 contains 13 residues. Germline loops: CDR1 SQVTM, CDR2 ANQGSEA. With 6 bases removed from V and 2 bases from J, the gap between germline ends came to 13 bases. The CDR3 region has the DNA TGCAGCGTGCCGAGAACTAGACAAGAGACCCAGTACTTC. Its translation: CSVPRTRQETQYF.

J is TRBJ1-5 and V is TRBV28; TRBD1 agrees at 8 bases. Looked up from germline, CDR1 is MDHEN and CDR2 is SYDVKM. The CDR3 contains 15 residues. V was pared by 6 bases and J by 2 bases, with 6 bases of the junction left unmatched. CDR3 residues: CASSGQGWGNQPQHF. CDR3 DNA: TGTGCCAGCAGCGGACAGGGTTGGGGCAATCAGCCCCAGCATTTT.

This clonotype has only a few counts. For the CDR3, the DNA is TGTGCCTGGAGTAAGACAACCCTGGGAAACACCATATATTTT. Its protein product is CAWSKTTLGNTIYF. The chain links TRBV30 to TRBJ1-3, with D unresolved. Germline CDR1 GTSNPN, CDR2 SVGIG (reference sequence). CDR3 size: 14 residues. Trimming stripped 2 bases from V and 4 bases from J, with 12 bases between.

The J gene is TRBJ2-7, the V gene TRBV4-3; unclear D gene. The V and J ends lost 1 base and 0 bases respectively, with 13 bases between them. CDR1 and CDR2 (germline): LGHNA, YSLEER. The CDR3 is made up of 16 amino acids. The CDR3 DNA follows: TGCGCCAGCAGCCAAGGAGTTCGGCAGCCCTCCTACGAGCAGTACTTC. Amino acid sequence: CASSQGVRQPSYEQYF.

This clonotype was counted a few times. The chain recombines TRBV6-5 with TRBJ2-1; tentatively, D is TRBD1 (6 bases). This CDR3 is 12 amino acids long. Per the germline V gene, CDR1 is MNHEY and CDR2 is SVGAGI. V dropped 0 bases and J dropped 10 bases, with 7 bases sitting between them. The CDR3 loop reads CASSYSTGEQFF. Here the CDR3 DNA reads TGTGCCAGCAGTTACTCGACAGGCGAGCAGTTCTTC.

This clonotype has a count of ten or more. The chain employs TRBV5-1 and TRBJ2-3; 10 bases agree with TRBD2. V lost 4 bases and J lost 0; bases outside the gene matches: 5. The V gene's germline CDR1 is SGHRS and CDR2 YFSETQ. CDR3 size: 16 residues. The CDR3 protein is CASSPGLAASTDTQYF. In nucleotides, the CDR3 is TGCGCCAGCAGCCCCGGACTAGCGGCTAGCACAGATACGCAGTATTTT.

In this sample, this clonotype turned up many times. The chain joins TRBV27 to TRBJ2-1, with D perhaps given as TRBD1 or TRBD2 (6 bases each). This CDR3 has 13 amino acids. Germline values: CDR1 MNHEY, CDR2 SMNVEV (reference sequence). V lost 9 bases and J 3 bases, leaving 12 bases between the germline ends. The CDR3 sequence: CASSGAVYNEQFF. For the CDR3, the DNA is TGTGCCAGTTCGGGGGCGGTCTACAATGAGCAGTTCTTC.

V gene TRBV5-1 combines with J gene TRBJ1-1; 8 bases align to TRBD1. Germline CDR1 reads SGHRS; CDR2 reads YFSETQ. V dropped 0 bases and J dropped 7; count of bases not matched to a gene: 8. The CDR3 runs to 15 residues. CDR3 region: CASSLGPQGASEAFF. The CDR3 coding sequence is TGCGCCAGCAGCTTGGGACCCCAGGGGGCGAGTGAAGCTTTCTTT.

The table lists this clonotype with a few counts. The rearrangement uses TRBV7-8 and TRBJ2-1; D may be TRBD1 (6 bases). Trimming stripped 2 bases from V and 2 bases from J, with 7 bases between. This CDR3 is 14 amino acids long. Germline loops: CDR1 SGHVS, CDR2 FQNEAQ. The CDR3 reads CASSLRTAYNEQFF. The CDR3, as DNA: TGTGCCAGCAGCTTAAGGACAGCCTACAATGAGCAGTTCTTC. The whole variable domain, remainder taken from reference TRBV7-8 and TRBJ2-1, is GAGVSQSPRYKVAKRGQDVALRCDPISGHVSLFWYQQALGQGPEFLTYFQNEAQLDKSGLPSDRFFAERPEGSVSTLKIQRTQQEDSAVYLCASSLRTAYNEQFFGPGTRLTVL.

This clonotype was seen at least ten times. V usage is TRBV24-1 and J usage is TRBJ2-7; TRBD1 agrees at 9 bases. The CDR3 is 16 residues long. Trimming removed 3 bases from V and 4 bases from J; junction bases left unmatched: 9. Germline V CDR1 and CDR2: KGHDR, SFDVKD. The CDR3 nucleotides read TGTGCCACCAGTGATGCAACAGGGGGCTTTCCATACGAGCAGTACTTC. This encodes CATSDATGGFPYEQYF.

In this sample, this clonotype turned up many times. J is TRBJ1-6 and V is TRBV4-2; D not resolved. Trimming pared 0 bases from V and 10 bases from J, leaving 4 bases between. The CDR3 contains 12 residues. CDR1 and CDR2 from the germline V gene are LGHNA and YNFKEQ. CDR3 DNA sequence: TGTGCCAGCAGCCAAGATGTCTCACCCCTCCACTTT. The encoded protein is CASSQDVSPLHF.

This clonotype came up a few times. The rearrangement links TRBV4-1 to TRBJ1-2, with TRBD1 as a possible D gene (5 bases). Germline V gene data show CDR1 as MGHRA and CDR2 as YSYEKL. CDR3 length: 14 amino acids. V was trimmed by 1 base and J by 4 bases, leaving 10 bases between them. The CDR3 bases are TGCGCCAGCAGCCAAGGCAGGGTCGGCTATGGCTACACCTTC. Its protein is CASSQGRVGYGYTF.

J is TRBJ2-1 and V is TRBV11-2, with D unclear. This CDR3 is 16 amino acids long. Per the germline V gene, CDR1 is SGHAT and CDR2 is FQNNGV. V lost 0 bases and J 9 bases, leaving 18 bases between the germline ends. The CDR3 bases are TGTGCCAGCAGCTTAGATCTTGGCGCCCCCACCAGTGAGCAGTTCTTC. Translated, it gives CASSLDLGAPTSEQFF.

The chain combines TRBV5-1 with TRBJ2-3, with D tentatively TRBD1 (5 bases). Germline V gene data show CDR1 as SGHRS and CDR2 as YFSETQ. CDR3 length: 15 amino acids. V was pared by 1 base and J by 4 bases, with 13 bases between. The CDR3 sequence: CASSLPTQGADTQYF. The DNA for the CDR3 is TGCGCCAGCAGCTTGCCCACCCAGGGCGCAGATACGCAGTATTTT.

The V and J genes are TRBV12-3 or TRBV12-4 and TRBJ1-3; a possible D gene is TRBD1 (5 bases). The germline V and J ends were trimmed by 3 bases and 0 bases, with 18 bases remaining between them. This CDR3 region has 18 residues. DNA for the CDR3: TGTGCCAGCAGTTTTCGCGGGGACCCTTCGTTCTCTGGAAACACCATATATTTT. It codes for CASSFRGDPSFSGNTIYF.

The chain has TRBV20-1 and TRBJ2-3; TRBD1 agrees at 10 bases. This CDR3 contains 14 residues. With V trimmed by 6 bases and J by 2 bases, 5 bases remained unmatched. Per the germline V gene, CDR1 is DFQATT and CDR2 is SNEGSKA (reference sequence). The CDR3 reads CSAPRQGATDTQYF. CDR3 DNA sequence: TGCAGTGCCCCACGACAGGGGGCCACAGATACGCAGTATTTT.

The sample holds a few counts of this clonotype. This chain links TRBV19 with TRBJ1-5; a weak D match, TRBD1 (5 bases). The CDR3 loop spans 15 amino acids. V dropped 3 bases and J dropped 1 base, with 10 bases sitting between them. In germline, CDR1 is LNHDA, CDR2 SQIVND (reference sequence). The CDR3 reads CASSMVRESNQPQHF. The DNA for the CDR3 is TGTGCCAGTAGTATGGTCAGGGAAAGCAATCAGCCCCAGCATTTT.

The rearrangement joins TRBV5-1 to TRBJ2-1; TRBD2 matches 9 bases. From germline, CDR1 is SGHRS and CDR2 YFSETQ. The V and J ends lost 5 bases and 5 bases, in that order; junction bases with no gene match: 11. This CDR3 is built from 16 residues. The chain's CDR3 is CASSRAGGPRDNEQFF. The CDR3 nucleotides read TGCGCCAGCAGTAGGGCGGGAGGGCCAAGGGACAATGAGCAGTTCTTC.

The V and J genes are TRBV3-1 and TRBJ1-2; D is uncertain. The V gene lost 4 bases and the J gene lost 5 bases, with 11 bases spanning the gap. Germline assignment: CDR1 LGHDT and CDR2 YNNKEL (reference sequence). The CDR3 is 13 amino acids. The CDR3 DNA is TGTGCCAGCAGCCCCCTCGAGTGGTATGGCTACACCTTC. Its protein product is CASSPLEWYGYTF.

The genes are TRBV27 and TRBJ2-5; TRBD2 agrees at 11 bases. The ends lost 6 bases at V and 9 bases at J; junction bases unmatched: 12. This CDR3 is built from 15 residues. Germline-derived CDR1 and CDR2 are MNHEY and SMNVEV (reference sequence). The CDR3 region has the DNA TGTGCCAGCAGCCCCCTTCTAGCGGGAGGATCGGCCCAGTACTTC. It yields the protein CASSPLLAGGSAQYF.

This clonotype has ten or more counts. This chain joins TRBV20-1 and TRBJ2-7; tentative D call: TRBD2 (5 bases). Germline values: CDR1 DFQATT, CDR2 SNEGSKA (reference sequence). Trimming left V 5 bases short and J 0 bases short, with 11 bases between. This CDR3 is built from 13 residues. The CDR3 region is CSARRGSSYEQYF. The CDR3 coding sequence is TGCAGTGCTCGACGAGGGAGCTCCTACGAGCAGTACTTC.

This clonotype was counted only a few times. The J gene is TRBJ2-1, the V gene TRBV28; D remains ambiguous. The germline CDR1 and CDR2 sequences are MDHEN and SYDVKM. This CDR3 comprises 13 residues. The V end lost 4 bases, the J end lost 9 bases, and 13 bases lay between the germline ends. The DNA for the CDR3 is TGTGCCAGCAGTTCCGAGAGTAGAAGTGAGCAGTTCTTC. Encoded protein: CASSSESRSEQFF.

This clonotype was seen more than once but under ten times. The J gene is TRBJ2-1, the V gene TRBV7-8, with TRBD2 as a possible D gene (5 bases). From germline, CDR1 is SGHVS and CDR2 FQNEAQ. Between the trimmed V and J ends, which lost 5 bases and 0 bases, there was a span of 14 bases. There are 16 residues in the CDR3. The DNA of the CDR3 is TGTGCCAGCAGCCGCCTCCGAGACTACTCCTACAATGAGCAGTTCTTC. This sequence encodes CASSRLRDYSYNEQFF.

This clonotype appeared many times. This rearrangement joins TRBV12-3 or TRBV12-4 to TRBJ1-1; D not resolved. V dropped 5 bases and J dropped 7 bases, with 17 bases sitting between them. The CDR3 has 14 residues. CDR3 nucleotides: TGTGCCAGCAGTATACCCAATTTTGAGGGTGAAGCTTTCTTT. Encoded protein: CASSIPNFEGEAFF.

V gene TRBV6-2 or TRBV6-3 combines with J gene TRBJ2-7, with TRBD2 matching 10 bases. V dropped 6 bases and J dropped 6; count of bases not matched to a gene: 11. The CDR3 extends over 15 amino acids. In germline, CDR1 is MNHEY, CDR2 SVGEGT. CDR3: CASSPKLAGSGEQYF. DNA of the CDR3: TGTGCCAGCAGCCCTAAACTAGCGGGATCGGGCGAGCAGTACTTC.